A single sample is the source of the 14 T cell receptor beta chains below, sequenced in a study of T cell repertoires in cytomegalovirus infection. TCRdb itself ran the reads through MiXCR, one entry per CDR3 protein. The sample lists fewer than 250,000 distinct CDR3 sequences, 12% occurring once. Specimen: PBMCs. Receptors originate from a human donor in good health (CMV status not recorded). Some clones in this sample may be carry-over from other donors' samples.

The genes are TRBV7-4 and TRBJ1-4, with TRBD1 as a possible D gene (5 bases). The CDR3 loop spans 13 amino acids. Trimming stripped 5 bases from V and 8 bases from J, with 12 bases between. Germline V gene data show CDR1 as SGHVT and CDR2 as SQSDAQ. CDR3 in amino acids: CASSPNRGEKLFF. The CDR3 coding sequence is TGTGCCAGCAGCCCTAATCGGGGGGAAAAACTGTTTTTT.

In its sample, this clonotype was seen many times. The J gene is TRBJ2-5, the V gene TRBV7-2, with 13 bases lining up with TRBD2. After removal of 8 bases from V and 2 bases from J, the junction contained 5 bases not matched to a gene. CDR1 is SGHTA, CDR2 FQGNSA, per germline. The length of the CDR3 is 15 residues. CDR3 bases: TGTGCCAGCTGGACGGGACTAGCGGGACAAGAGACCCAGTACTTC. Translation gives CASWTGLAGQETQYF.

This clonotype was seen a few times. The chain recombines TRBV20-1 with TRBJ2-2; tentative D call: TRBD2 (5 bases). The ends were cut back, 0 bases at V and 1 base at J, with 12 bases in the middle. The length of the CDR3 is 16 residues. Germline V CDR1 and CDR2: DFQATT, SNEGSKA (reference sequence). CDR3 in amino acids: CSARDRGRGNTGELFF. CDR3 sequence (DNA): TGCAGTGCTAGAGATCGAGGGCGAGGGAACACCGGGGAGCTGTTTTTT.

This clonotype was found many times. The chain recombines TRBV7-2 with TRBJ2-7; TRBD2 aligns across 7 bases. V lost 1 base, J lost 4 bases, and 7 bases stayed unmatched. The CDR3 is 15 residues long. Per the germline V gene, CDR1 is SGHTA and CDR2 is FQGNSA. The CDR3 loop reads CASSLDGGGGYEQYF. CDR3 in DNA: TGTGCCAGCAGCTTAGATGGCGGGGGTGGTTACGAGCAGTACTTC. The full variable domain, in which reference TRBV7-2 and TRBJ2-7 provide the parts outside the CDR3, is GAGVSQSPSNKVTEKGKDVELRCDPISGHTALYWYRQSLGQGLEFLIYFQGNSAPDKSGLPSDRFSAERTGGSVSTLTIQRTQQEDSAVYLCASSLDGGGGYEQYFGPGTRLTVT.

This clonotype was observed many times. This chain uses TRBV6-1 with TRBJ2-5; D possibly corresponds to TRBD1 (5 bases). CDR1 MNHNS and CDR2 SASEGT come from the germline V gene. This CDR3 spans 14 amino acids. V was trimmed by 8 bases and J by 3 bases, leaving 16 bases between them. The CDR3 sequence is CASPEGAVEETQYF. In DNA, the CDR3 is TGTGCCAGCCCCGAAGGGGCAGTGGAAGAGACCCAGTACTTC.

This clonotype has a handful of counts. The chain is built from TRBV28 and TRBJ2-6, with D maybe TRBD2 (6 bases). CDR3 length equals 15 residues. V lost 5 bases to trimming and J lost 2 bases, with 10 bases between them. Germline V lookup: CDR1 MDHEN, CDR2 SYDVKM. The CDR3 sequence is CASSEGGPGANVLTF. As DNA, the CDR3 is TGTGCCAGCAGTGAAGGAGGGCCTGGGGCCAACGTCCTGACTTTC.

This clonotype was seen a few times. The chain recombines TRBV5-1 with TRBJ2-3; 10 nucleotides agree with TRBD2. The CDR3 runs 13 residues. Germline V gene sequence: CDR1 SGHRS, CDR2 YFSETQ. Trimming cost V 10 bases and J 5 bases; bases outside gene matches: 7. The CDR3 protein is CASTPSGGDTQYF. The CDR3 DNA is TGCGCCTCCACCCCTAGCGGGGGAGATACGCAGTATTTT.

The sample holds many counts of this clonotype. The chain uses TRBV7-3 and TRBJ2-5, with 7 positions matching TRBD2. Per the germline V gene, CDR1 is SGHTA and CDR2 is FQGTGA. The V segment lost 5 bases and the J segment 3 bases; nucleotides outside the gene matches: 12. The CDR3 contains 16 residues. CDR3 DNA sequence: TGTGCCAGCAGCCCTGGGGACTACCCCACAAAAGAGACCCAGTACTTC. The encoded protein is CASSPGDYPTKETQYF.

This clonotype was recorded a few times. Germline and junction disagree at one end, which may indicate a read error. The chain joins TRBV7-9 to TRBJ2-7; D remains ambiguous. The CDR3 runs to 12 residues. Per germline, CDR1 SEHNR and CDR2 FQNEAQ (reference sequence). CDR3: CASSQPTSAPHF. CDR3 coding DNA: TGTGCCAGCAGCCAACCCACGTCGGCCCCGCACTTC.

The chain combines TRBV28 with TRBJ1-6; D possibly corresponds to TRBD1 (5 bases). Trimming pared 1 base from V and 14 bases from J, leaving 18 bases between. Looked up from germline, CDR1 is MDHEN and CDR2 is SYDVKM. The CDR3 has 15 amino acids. This CDR3 is CASSLSAQEGRSLHF. In nucleotides, the CDR3 is TGTGCCAGCAGTTTATCTGCCCAGGAGGGACGGTCCCTCCACTTT.

The sample holds many counts of this clonotype. The rearrangement uses TRBV7-2 and TRBJ2-3; D gene uncertain. The V gene's germline CDR1 is SGHTA and CDR2 FQGNSA. V was clipped by 4 bases and J by 2 bases, with 10 bases between them. The CDR3 extends over 14 amino acids. In nucleotides, the CDR3 is TGTGCCAGCAGCTCGCCCCCTATCACAGATACGCAGTATTTT. Translated: CASSSPPITDTQYF.

This clonotype was detected many times. The chain carries TRBV19 and TRBJ2-1; the D call may be TRBD1 or TRBD2 (5 bases each). Germline V gene lookup returns CDR1 LNHDA and CDR2 SQIVND (reference sequence). V shed 7 bases and J shed 9 bases, with 25 bases lying between them. The CDR3 contains 16 residues. CDR3 residues: CASTPKGRITGGEQFF. The CDR3 nucleotides read TGTGCCAGTACCCCGAAGGGACGGATTACTGGTGGTGAGCAGTTCTTC.

V and J are TRBV29-1 and TRBJ1-5, with 7 positions matching TRBD1. J gave up 4 bases and V 6 bases, and 9 bases lay outside the gene matches. CDR1 and CDR2 from the germline V gene are SQVTM and ANQGSEA. The CDR3 covers 14 residues. The CDR3 is CSVPGTAENQPQHF. The CDR3, as DNA: TGCAGCGTCCCTGGGACAGCAGAAAATCAGCCCCAGCATTTT.

This clonotype was picked up many times. This chain uses TRBV28 with TRBJ2-3; maybe TRBD2 (6 bases). V was trimmed by 3 bases and J by 0 bases, leaving 13 bases between them. Germline V gene sequence: CDR1 MDHEN, CDR2 SYDVKM. This CDR3 has 16 amino acids. This chain's CDR3 is CASSFSSGYSTDTQYF. The CDR3, as DNA: TGTGCCAGCAGTTTTTCGAGCGGGTATAGCACAGATACGCAGTATTTT.